This is a list of T cell receptor beta chains from one sample in a study of CD8+ T cells in alopecia areata. Assay: immunoSEQ multiplex PCR; the TCRdb copy retains only in-frame clones and omits some. The sample lists fewer than 250,000 clones; approximately 38% were seen once. The sequencing used CD4+ T cells sorted from blood, collected at approximately week 30, from a patient treated with tofacitinib. The origin of the receptors is a human donor with alopecia areata. CDR3s include the opening cysteine and the closing phenylalanine or tryptophan. D genes are given only for firm matches. Only part of the rows carry a size: once, few, many, or a class if the clone is expanded.

d_call: -; clone_size: -; v_call: TRBV7-2; j_call: TRBJ1-5; cdr3_nt: TGTGCCAGCAGCTTGAGACCAACCGGGACCAGCAATCAGCCCCAGCATTTT; cdr3_aa: CASSLRPTGTSNQPQHF
d_call: TRBD2; clone_size: -; v_call: TRBV7-8; j_call: TRBJ2-1; cdr3_nt: TGTGCCAGCAGCTCAGAGCGGGGGGGCTACAATGAGCAGTTCTTC; cdr3_aa: CASSSERGGYNEQFF
d_call: TRBD1; clone_size: -; v_call: TRBV19; j_call: TRBJ1-5; cdr3_nt: TGTGCCAGTAGTCCGGACAGGGCATCGTCGGGCAATCAGCCCCAGCATTTT; cdr3_aa: CASSPDRASSGNQPQHF
d_call: -; clone_size: -; v_call: TRBV5-1; j_call: TRBJ2-7; cdr3_nt: TGCGCCAGCAGCTTGGTACCGGACACCTACGAGCAGTACTTC; cdr3_aa: CASSLVPDTYEQYF
d_call: -; clone_size: -; v_call: TRBV19; j_call: TRBJ1-2; cdr3_nt: TGTGCCAGTAGTATTTTTGCCGACAACTATGGCTACACCTTC; cdr3_aa: CASSIFADNYGYTF
d_call: -; clone_size: -; v_call: TRBV30; j_call: TRBJ2-5; cdr3_nt: TGTGCCTGGAGGGCAGGGTTGGAGACCCAGTACTTC; cdr3_aa: CAWRAGLETQYF
d_call: -; clone_size: -; v_call: TRBV7-8; j_call: TRBJ1-1; cdr3_nt: TGTGCCAGCAGCTTAGATAACCGCTGGTCAGGGAACACTGAAGCTTTCTTT; cdr3_aa: CASSLDNRWSGNTEAFF
d_call: TRBD1; clone_size: few; v_call: TRBV7-2; j_call: TRBJ2-5; cdr3_nt: TGTGCCAGCAGTCGGAGTATAGGGGGCAGGCAAGAGACCCAGTACTTC; cdr3_aa: CASSRSIGGRQETQYF
d_call: -; clone_size: -; v_call: TRBV27; j_call: TRBJ2-5; cdr3_nt: TGTGCCAGCAGTCCCAAAGGATGGGAGACCCAGTACTTC; cdr3_aa: CASSPKGWETQYF
d_call: -; clone_size: once; v_call: TRBV7-8; j_call: TRBJ1-1; cdr3_nt: TGTGCCAGCAGCGGGGGCACTGAAGCTTTCTTT; cdr3_aa: CASSGGTEAFF
d_call: -; clone_size: few; v_call: TRBV6-6; j_call: TRBJ1-2; cdr3_nt: TGTGCCAGCAGTTACCGGGACTATGGCTACACCTTC; cdr3_aa: CASSYRDYGYTF
d_call: -; clone_size: -; v_call: TRBV7-6; j_call: TRBJ2-4; cdr3_nt: TGTGCCAGCAGCTTAGAGCCCCCAGACACTGTAGCCAAAAACATTCAGTACTTC; cdr3_aa: CASSLEPPDTVAKNIQYF
d_call: -; clone_size: -; v_call: TRBV7-9; j_call: TRBJ2-7; cdr3_nt: TGTGCCAGCAGCCCCCGGTTTGGGGGCTCCTACGAGCAGTACTTC; cdr3_aa: CASSPRFGGSYEQYF
d_call: TRBD1; clone_size: few; v_call: TRBV5-1; j_call: TRBJ1-1; cdr3_nt: TGCGCCAGCAGCCTTCTCCGACAGGGCAGAGACACTGAAGCTTTCTTT; cdr3_aa: CASSLLRQGRDTEAFF
d_call: TRBD2; clone_size: -; v_call: TRBV30; j_call: TRBJ2-3; cdr3_nt: TGTGCCTGGAGTGTCGGACTAGTTGGCACAGATACGCAGTATTTT; cdr3_aa: CAWSVGLVGTDTQYF
d_call: TRBD1; clone_size: few; v_call: TRBV4-1; j_call: TRBJ2-1; cdr3_nt: TGCGCCAGCAGCCAAGTTGGTTGGGACAGGGGAGGGTCCTACAATGAGCAGTTCTTC; cdr3_aa: CASSQVGWDRGGSYNEQFF
d_call: TRBD1; clone_size: -; v_call: TRBV29-1; j_call: TRBJ1-2; cdr3_nt: TGCAGCGTTGAAGGGACAGGGGGGAATGGCTACACCTTC; cdr3_aa: CSVEGTGGNGYTF
d_call: -; clone_size: -; v_call: TRBV2; j_call: TRBJ1-2; cdr3_nt: TGTGCCAGCGGGGTTAGTGGGGCCTATGGCTACACCTTC; cdr3_aa: CASGVSGAYGYTF
d_call: -; clone_size: -; v_call: TRBV6-6; j_call: TRBJ1-2; cdr3_nt: TGTGCCAGCAGTTACGATGGTTTTAGCGACTATGGCTACACCTTC; cdr3_aa: CASSYDGFSDYGYTF
d_call: -; clone_size: -; v_call: TRBV6-6; j_call: TRBJ2-3; cdr3_nt: TGTGCCAGCAGGCGCAGGGGAGATACGCAGTATTTT; cdr3_aa: CASRRRGDTQYF
d_call: -; clone_size: -; v_call: TRBV14; j_call: TRBJ1-6; cdr3_nt: TGTGCCAGCAGCCAAGGGAACTGGGGTTCACCCCTCCACTTT; cdr3_aa: CASSQGNWGSPLHF
d_call: -; clone_size: -; v_call: TRBV6-5; j_call: TRBJ1-1; cdr3_nt: TGTGCCAGCAGTTACCGTCAACCCCGGGCCACTGAAGCTTTCTTT; cdr3_aa: CASSYRQPRATEAFF
d_call: -; clone_size: -; v_call: TRBV4-1; j_call: TRBJ2-1; cdr3_nt: TGCGCCAGCAGCCAGGCTCGAGTGGGGACATCCTACAATGAGCAGTTCTTC; cdr3_aa: CASSQARVGTSYNEQFF
d_call: -; clone_size: few; v_call: TRBV28; j_call: TRBJ1-2; cdr3_nt: TGTGCCAGCAGGTCCCAGGGCAGTAGCTATGGCTACACCTTC; cdr3_aa: CASRSQGSSYGYTF
d_call: TRBD1; clone_size: -; v_call: TRBV5-1; j_call: TRBJ2-2; cdr3_nt: TGCGCCAGCAGTGAGTCGGGACAGGCCGCGAACACCGGGGAGCTGTTTTTT; cdr3_aa: CASSESGQAANTGELFF
d_call: TRBD1; clone_size: many; v_call: TRBV18; j_call: TRBJ2-7; cdr3_nt: TGTGCCAGCTCTCGGGGACAGGCCTACGAGCAGTACTTC; cdr3_aa: CASSRGQAYEQYF
d_call: -; clone_size: many; v_call: TRBV18; j_call: TRBJ1-2; cdr3_nt: TGTGCCAGCTCACCCGCAGGCGATCGACACTATGGCTACACCTTC; cdr3_aa: CASSPAGDRHYGYTF
d_call: -; clone_size: few; v_call: TRBV7-9; j_call: TRBJ2-7; cdr3_nt: TGTGCCAGCAGCCAATTATACGAGCAGTACTTC; cdr3_aa: CASSQLYEQYF
d_call: -; clone_size: few; v_call: TRBV29-1; j_call: TRBJ1-2; cdr3_nt: TGCAGCGTTGGGGACTGGCTTGGCTACACCTTC; cdr3_aa: CSVGDWLGYTF
d_call: TRBD2; clone_size: -; v_call: TRBV2; j_call: TRBJ2-7; cdr3_nt: TGTGCCAGCAGTCCAGAACTAGCGGAGCAGTACTTC; cdr3_aa: CASSPELAEQYF
d_call: -; clone_size: few; v_call: TRBV29-1; j_call: TRBJ2-6; cdr3_nt: TGCAGCGCGGGACAAGCTGGGGCCAACGTCCTGACTTTC; cdr3_aa: CSAGQAGANVLTF
d_call: TRBD2; clone_size: once; v_call: TRBV7-2; j_call: TRBJ2-7; cdr3_nt: TGTGCCAGCAGCTTAGCCGGGGGGGAGTACGAGCAGTACTTC; cdr3_aa: CASSLAGGEYEQYF
d_call: -; clone_size: few; v_call: TRBV19; j_call: TRBJ1-6; cdr3_nt: TGTGCCAGTAGTATAGGCCTCGGAGGCAATTCACCCCTCCACTTT; cdr3_aa: CASSIGLGGNSPLHF
d_call: TRBD2; clone_size: -; v_call: TRBV14; j_call: TRBJ2-7; cdr3_nt: TGTGCCAGCAGACACGGACTAGCGAGGGGCGAGCAGTACTTC; cdr3_aa: CASRHGLARGEQYF
d_call: TRBD2; clone_size: many; v_call: TRBV7-7; j_call: TRBJ2-1; cdr3_nt: TGTGCTAGCAGGGGAGCGGGGGACAATGAGCAGTTCTTC; cdr3_aa: CASRGAGDNEQFF
d_call: -; clone_size: -; v_call: TRBV7-9; j_call: TRBJ2-5; cdr3_nt: TGTGCCAGCAGCTTCCTCAGGGGTGAAGAGACCCAGTACTTC; cdr3_aa: CASSFLRGEETQYF
d_call: TRBD1; clone_size: -; v_call: TRBV30; j_call: TRBJ1-6; cdr3_nt: TGTGCCTGGAAACCGGGGGTCAGGGGGTTGCCCCTCCACTTT; cdr3_aa: CAWKPGVRGLPLHF